Each of the 27 T cell receptor beta chains below was sequenced from the same sample in a study of naive and memory T cell subsets. Both TRBC1 and TRBC2 were covered by a beta constant-region primer of two equimolar oligonucleotides. Ligated cDNA was amplified by four rounds of PCR with nested alpha and beta constant-region primers and SP2. TCRdb recomputed calls from the UMI-ligation and nested PCR reads with MiXCR, one row per CDR3 protein. The profile shows tens of thousands of distinct CDR3 sequences, 9% of them singletons. Sequenced material: naive CD8+ T cells from blood. Receptor source: a human donor in good health.

This clonotype was seen a handful of times. The V gene is TRBV19, the J gene TRBJ2-1; TRBD2 is a possible D gene (5 bases). Trimming removed 3 bases from V and 5 bases from J, with 11 bases in between. This CDR3 has 14 amino acids. CDR1 and CDR2 from the germline V gene are LNHDA and SQIVND (reference sequence). CDR3 amino acids: CASSISGLHNEQFF. The CDR3 nucleotides are TGTGCCAGTAGTATTTCTGGACTGCACAATGAGCAGTTCTTC.

Worth noting for this clonotype: This may arise from a read error, as a much more abundant clone is one base away. The chain joins TRBV10-3 to TRBJ2-3; 8 positions agree with TRBD2. V gave up 10 bases and J gave up 3 bases; unmatched junction bases: 9. The CDR3 length is 14 residues. Germline CDR1 is ENHRY and CDR2 is SYGVKD. Here the CDR3 reads CATQPGGRTDTQYF. The CDR3 DNA sequence: TGTGCCACCCAGCCGGGCGGGAGGACAGATACGCAGTATTTT.

The rearrangement joins TRBV27 to TRBJ2-3, with 8 bases fitting TRBD2. Per germline, CDR1 MNHEY and CDR2 SMNVEV (reference sequence). The CDR3 is made up of 17 amino acids. Unmatched junction bases numbered 15, after V lost 10 bases and J lost 0 bases. The CDR3 nucleotides are TGTGCCACCTCACCAACGGGAGGGAGGAGGAGCACAGATACGCAGTATTTT. Translated: CATSPTGGRRSTDTQYF.

This clonotype was picked up a small number of times. The chain couples TRBV27 to TRBJ2-3; 9 nucleotides agree with TRBD2. V was clipped by 4 bases and J by 2 bases; unmatched bases: 4. The CDR3 is 15 amino acids. The germline V gene encodes CDR1 MNHEY and CDR2 SMNVEV (reference sequence). Here the CDR3 DNA reads TGTGCCAGCAGTTCGGGACTAGCCCTCACAGATACGCAGTATTTT. Translated, it gives CASSSGLALTDTQYF.

This clonotype was detected many times. The chain employs TRBV2 and TRBJ2-7; D possibly corresponds to TRBD2 (6 bases). Germline V gene lookup returns CDR1 SNHLY and CDR2 FYNNEI. V lost 7 bases and J 2 bases, leaving 12 bases between the germline ends. This CDR3 has 13 amino acids. In nucleotides, the CDR3 is TGTGCCAGCACCGGGCGGGGACCCTACGAGCAGTACTTC. This sequence encodes CASTGRGPYEQYF.

The V gene is TRBV5-1, the J gene TRBJ1-2; unclear D gene. The CDR3 sequence is 16 residues long. The V end lost 5 bases, the J end lost 8 bases, and 25 bases lay between the germline ends. Germline CDR1 reads SGHRS; CDR2 reads YFSETQ. The CDR3: CASSSTYTSGNHGYTF. The CDR3 DNA reads as TGCGCCAGCAGTTCCACCTACACCTCGGGCAACCACGGCTACACCTTC.

As DNA, the CDR3 is TGCGCCAGCAGCCAAGACGCAGGGCCTAATGAAAAACTGTTTTTT. Its protein is CASSQDAGPNEKLFF. This chain joins TRBV4-1 and TRBJ1-4; D perhaps matches TRBD1 (5 bases). Deletions cut 0 bases from V and 3 bases from J, with 8 bases between. This CDR3 has 15 amino acids. Germline CDR1 reads MGHRA; CDR2 reads YSYEKL.

This clonotype was picked up many times. The chain recombines TRBV18 with TRBJ1-1; 7 bases line up with TRBD1. V was clipped by 2 bases and J by 1 base; unmatched bases: 10. The CDR3 has 17 amino acids. CDR1 KGHSH and CDR2 LQKENI come from the germline V gene. CDR3 protein: CASSPRARQGQNTEAFF. The CDR3, as DNA: TGTGCCAGCTCACCAAGGGCCCGACAGGGACAGAACACTGAAGCTTTCTTT.

This clonotype was seen ten or more times. The genes are TRBV6-2 or TRBV6-3 and TRBJ2-7; TRBD1 aligns across 10 bases. Germline V lookup: CDR1 MNHEY, CDR2 SVGEGT. The CDR3 totals 16 residues. V was clipped by 5 bases and J by 6 bases; unmatched bases: 13. Here the CDR3 reads CASSRPGQGKTAEQYF. The CDR3 DNA sequence: TGTGCCAGCAGTAGACCGGGACAGGGGAAGACGGCCGAGCAGTACTTC.

This clonotype came up many times. DNA of the CDR3: TGCGCCAGCAGAGCAGAGGTGACTAGCGGGGAAGAGCAGTTCTTC. Protein sequence: CASRAEVTSGEEQFF. The J gene is TRBJ2-1, the V gene TRBV4-3; 11 bases are shared with TRBD2. The germline CDR1 and CDR2 sequences are LGHNA and YSLEER. The CDR3 spans 15 residues. Trimming took 6 bases from V and 10 from J; bases not matched to a gene: 11.

This clonotype has a count of ten or more. The chain has TRBV20-1 and TRBJ1-4, with D perhaps TRBD1 (5 bases). This CDR3 comprises 15 residues. Trimming took off 6 bases at V and 4 bases at J, with 18 bases between the two ends. Germline CDR1 and CDR2: DFQATT and SNEGSKA (reference sequence). The CDR3 here is CSAPGRGAVNEKLFF. The CDR3 DNA is TGCAGTGCACCAGGTAGAGGGGCCGTTAATGAAAAACTGTTTTTT.

The genes are TRBV7-9 and TRBJ2-3; no clear D gene. CDR3 size: 11 residues. Germline assignment: CDR1 SEHNR and CDR2 FQNEAQ (reference sequence). Trimming removed 4 bases from V and 7 bases from J, with 6 bases in between. This CDR3 is CASSSGYTQYF. As DNA, the CDR3 is TGTGCCAGCAGCTCAGGTTATACGCAGTATTTT.

The chain uses TRBV27 and TRBJ2-5; unclear D gene. The germline V gene encodes CDR1 MNHEY and CDR2 SMNVEV (reference sequence). The CDR3 sequence is 16 residues long. V was trimmed by 4 bases and J by 2 bases, leaving 17 bases between them. In nucleotides, the CDR3 is TGTGCCAGCAGTTCCCACCCGATCGGGCAGCAAGAGACCCAGTACTTC. This translates into CASSSHPIGQQETQYF.

The chain joins TRBV4-2 to TRBJ2-1, with 8 bases matching TRBD1. There are 17 residues in the CDR3. Trimming took 4 bases from V and 5 from J; bases not matched to a gene: 13. Germline V gene data show CDR1 as LGHNA and CDR2 as YNFKEQ. CDR3 DNA sequence: TGTGCCAGCAGCCTTCGAGTACCAGGGGGCGCCCACAATGAGCAGTTCTTC. This sequence encodes CASSLRVPGGAHNEQFF.

This clonotype was counted a few times. The chain carries TRBV27 and TRBJ1-2, with D possibly matching TRBD1 (6 bases). This CDR3 spans 12 amino acids. Germline values: CDR1 MNHEY, CDR2 SMNVEV (reference sequence). The V gene lost 1 base and the J gene lost 12 bases, with 12 bases spanning the gap. CDR3 amino acids: CASSLFGRDNTF. CDR3 in DNA: TGTGCCAGCAGTTTATTCGGCAGGGACAACACCTTC.

This clonotype showed up just a few times. This chain links TRBV5-5 with TRBJ2-5, with a tentative D call TRBD1 (6 bases). V lost 0 bases and J 2 bases, leaving 11 bases between the germline ends. The CDR3 has 15 amino acids. Looked up from germline, CDR1 is SGHKS and CDR2 is YYEKEE (reference sequence). Here the CDR3 reads CASSLAPRGQETQYF. CDR3 DNA: TGTGCCAGCAGCTTGGCCCCCAGGGGACAAGAGACCCAGTACTTC.

This clonotype was detected ten times or more. The chain joins TRBV13 to TRBJ1-1; D perhaps matches TRBD1 (5 bases). Trimming removed 5 bases from V and 2 bases from J, with 12 bases in between. The CDR3 sequence is 14 residues long. The germline gives CDR1 PRHDT, CDR2 FYEKMQ (reference sequence). The CDR3 sequence: CASSPSRENTEAFF. The CDR3 DNA is TGTGCCAGCAGCCCCTCCAGGGAAAACACTGAAGCTTTCTTT. The whole variable domain, filled in from reference TRBV13 and TRBJ1-1, reads AAGVIQSPRHLIKEKRETATLKCYPIPRHDTVYWYQQGPGQDPQFLISFYEKMQSDKGSIPDRFSAQQFSDYHSELNMSSLELGDSALYFCASSPSRENTEAFFGQGTRLTVV.

V is TRBV27 and J is TRBJ1-3; a weak D match, TRBD1 (5 bases). Germline V lookup: CDR1 MNHEY, CDR2 SMNVEV (reference sequence). This CDR3 spans 16 amino acids. Trimming removed 3 bases from V and 0 bases from J, with 12 bases in between. The CDR3 here is CASSLSGAFSGNTIYF. The DNA of the CDR3 is TGTGCCAGCAGTTTGTCTGGGGCATTCTCTGGAAACACCATATATTTT.

This chain links TRBV10-3 with TRBJ2-7; D uncertain. Deletions cut 3 bases from V and 0 bases from J, with 18 bases between. Germline V gene sequence: CDR1 ENHRY, CDR2 SYGVKD. The CDR3 totals 17 residues. This chain's CDR3 is CAISDLPTDPTSYEQYF. The CDR3 DNA follows: TGTGCCATCAGTGATCTTCCAACGGACCCTACCTCCTACGAGCAGTACTTC.

At least ten counts were recorded for this clonotype. This chain joins TRBV29-1 and TRBJ2-7; TRBD2 matches 13 bases. The CDR3 runs 14 residues. The ends lost 7 bases at V and 2 bases at J; junction bases unmatched: 5. Germline V gene lookup returns CDR1 SQVTM and CDR2 ANQGSEA. The CDR3 reads CSAGLAGVAYEQYF. For the CDR3, the DNA is TGCAGCGCCGGACTAGCGGGAGTTGCCTACGAGCAGTACTTC.

The chain links TRBV20-1 to TRBJ2-1; D remains ambiguous. With 2 bases removed from V and 8 bases from J, the gap between germline ends came to 10 bases. Germline CDR1 reads DFQATT; CDR2 reads SNEGSKA (reference sequence). This CDR3 comprises 12 residues. This chain's CDR3 is CSARLEGHEQFF. CDR3 sequence (DNA): TGCAGTGCTAGACTAGAAGGGCATGAGCAGTTCTTC.

This clonotype was counted between two and nine times. The J gene is TRBJ2-1, the V gene TRBV20-1, with TRBD2 identical over 8 bases. Germline V gene lookup returns CDR1 DFQATT and CDR2 SNEGSKA (reference sequence). V shed 0 bases and J 4 bases; nucleotides not matched to a gene: 5. This CDR3 comprises 15 residues. The CDR3 is CSARDPAGVYNEQFF. The CDR3 DNA sequence: TGCAGTGCTAGAGATCCAGCGGGGGTTTACAATGAGCAGTTCTTC.

The sample holds a few counts of this clonotype. The V call is TRBV5-4, the J call TRBJ2-1; the match to TRBD2 covers 7 bases. The CDR3 extends over 14 amino acids. Germline loops: CDR1 SGHNT, CDR2 YYREEE (reference sequence). V lost 5 bases, J lost 6 bases, and 8 bases stayed unmatched. CDR3 sequence (DNA): TGTGCCAGCAGGGAGTGGGGAGGGGTCAATGAGCAGTTCTTC. This sequence encodes CASREWGGVNEQFF.

In its sample, this clonotype was seen a few times. V is TRBV7-9 and J is TRBJ2-3; D might be TRBD1 or TRBD2, each matching 5 bases. V shed 5 bases and J shed 0 bases, with 15 bases lying between them. The CDR3 covers 16 residues. Germline lookup yields CDR1 SEHNR and CDR2 FQNEAQ (reference sequence). This CDR3 is CASSASGTKSTDTQYF. The CDR3 region has the DNA TGTGCCAGCAGCGCCTCCGGGACGAAGAGCACAGATACGCAGTATTTT.

This clonotype has just a few counts. The chain is built from TRBV2 and TRBJ2-1; possible D gene TRBD2, 5 bases. CDR3 size: 15 residues. Per germline, CDR1 SNHLY and CDR2 FYNNEI. V lost 4 bases and J lost 1, with 11 bases in between. For the CDR3, the DNA is TGTGCCAGCAGTGCAGCTAGCAGGTCCTACAATGAGCAGTTCTTC. Amino acids: CASSAASRSYNEQFF.

The sample holds a few counts of this clonotype. V gene TRBV29-1 combines with J gene TRBJ2-5, with D perhaps matching TRBD1 (5 bases). V was cut by 6 bases and J by 3 bases, with 14 bases left in between. Germline lookup yields CDR1 SQVTM and CDR2 ANQGSEA. This CDR3 is 13 amino acids long. Written as DNA, the CDR3 is TGCAGCGTCCCAACCCAGGGTAAAGAGACCCAGTACTTC. Translated, it gives CSVPTQGKETQYF.

This clonotype was observed a few times. The chain links TRBV15 to TRBJ1-5; D might be TRBD1 (5 bases). Germline V gene lookup returns CDR1 LNHNV and CDR2 YYDKDF (reference sequence). Trimming removed 5 bases at V and 0 bases at J, with 8 bases between. This CDR3 region has 14 residues. CDR3 residues: CATSGAYSNQPQHF. Written as DNA, the CDR3 is TGTGCCACCAGCGGGGCATATAGCAATCAGCCCCAGCATTTT.